These T cell receptor beta chains were read from a single sample in a study of T-cell memory formation after mild COVID-19. MiXCR, applied by TCRdb to the 5' RACE reads, yields one record per CDR3 protein. Counted here are 300,000 to 400,000 distinct CDR3 sequences, 25% to 30% occurring once; the ten biggest clones make up approximately 13%. The specimen was PBMCs or a T cell subset sorted from them (not recorded which). These TCRs come from an adult woman who had mild COVID-19 (a few samples of this study predate the infection). Cell type and time point are not known. CDR3s include the opening cysteine and the closing phenylalanine or tryptophan. Fields, in order: D gene, V gene, CDR3 length, J gene, clone size, CDR3 protein, CDR3 DNA. D genes are given only for firm matches. Rows give clone size only sometimes, using once, few, many, or a class for an expanded clone.

>-|TRBV3-1|13|TRBJ2-7|-
CASSQAGPYEQYF
TGTGCCAGCAGCCAGGCGGGGCCGTACGAGCAGTACTTC
>-|TRBV10-3|11|TRBJ2-5|-
CAICEKETQYF
TGTGCCATCTGTGAGAAAGAGACCCAGTACTTC
>-|TRBV3-1|12|TRBJ2-5|-
CASSPYGETQYF
TGTGCCAGCAGCCCCTACGGGGAGACCCAGTACTTC
>-|TRBV4-1|15|TRBJ2-7|few
CASSQSDSYSYEQYF
TGCGCCAGCAGCCAATCGGACAGCTACTCCTACGAGCAGTACTTC
>-|TRBV20-1|13|TRBJ2-7|-
CSARTGEGYEQYF
TGCAGTGCTAGAACGGGGGAAGGCTACGAGCAGTACTTC
>-|TRBV7-9|13|TRBJ1-1|few
CASSITENTEAFF
TGTGCCAGCAGCATAACGGAGAACACTGAAGCTTTCTTT
>-|TRBV2|10|TRBJ2-1|-
CASRPNEQFF
TGTGCCAGCCGCCCCAATGAGCAGTTCTTC
>TRBD2|TRBV6-2/TRBV6-3|20|TRBJ2-1|many
CASSYSSTGVAGPGYNEQFF
TGTGCCAGCAGTTACTCGAGCACGGGGGTAGCGGGCCCAGGATACAATGAGCAGTTCTTC
>-|TRBV20-1|13|TRBJ2-7|-
CSVLTETSYEQYF
TGCAGTGTTTTGACGGAGACTTCCTACGAGCAGTACTTC
>-|TRBV10-3|15|TRBJ2-7|-
CATTGGPSSSYEQYF
TGTGCCACCACTGGAGGCCCGTCGAGCTCCTACGAGCAGTACTTC
>-|TRBV4-1|14|TRBJ2-5|once
CASSQGGPQGTQYF
TGCGCCAGCAGCCAAGGAGGGCCCCAGGGGACCCAGTACTTC
>-|TRBV7-2|15|TRBJ2-7|few
CASSESSTGSYEQYF
TGTGCCAGCAGCGAATCCTCAACAGGATCCTACGAGCAGTACTTC
>-|TRBV5-5|16|TRBJ2-6|-
CASSLVADSGANVLTF
TGTGCCAGCAGCTTGGTGGCCGACTCTGGGGCCAACGTCCTGACTTTC
>-|TRBV7-2|18|TRBJ2-1|-
CASSLVGEAGLSYNEQFF
TGTGCCAGCAGCTTAGTTGGGGAGGCGGGGCTCTCCTACAATGAGCAGTTCTTC
>-|TRBV9|13|TRBJ2-1|few
CASSVDELSEQFF
TGTGCCAGCAGCGTGGACGAATTAAGTGAGCAGTTCTTC
>-|TRBV5-6|14|TRBJ2-7|-
CASSLALAGLEQYF
TGTGCCAGCAGCTTGGCCTTGGCGGGACTCGAGCAGTACTTC
>-|TRBV20-1|13|TRBJ1-1|-
CSAGSPGPSVAFF
TGCAGTGCTGGGAGCCCTGGCCCGTCCGTAGCTTTCTTT
>TRBD2|TRBV29-1|16|TRBJ2-1|-
CSVEGLAGGSYNEQFF
TGCAGCGTCGAGGGACTAGCGGGAGGGTCCTACAATGAGCAGTTCTTC
>-|TRBV5-4|13|TRBJ1-1|-
CASSLVASPEAFF
TGTGCCAGCAGCTTGGTTGCAAGCCCTGAAGCTTTCTTT
>-|TRBV3-1|18|TRBJ2-1|-
CASSQDLRQSSSYNEQFF
TGTGCCAGCAGCCAAGATTTGCGGCAGTCGAGCTCCTACAATGAGCAGTTCTTC
>-|TRBV24-1|12|TRBJ2-1|-
CATSDFGNEQFF
TGTGCCACCAGTGATTTTGGCAATGAGCAGTTCTTC
>TRBD2|TRBV7-3|16|TRBJ2-1|-
CASSLGAAGDYNEQFF
TGTGCCAGCAGCCTAGGGGCAGCGGGAGATTACAATGAGCAGTTCTTC
>-|TRBV15|13|TRBJ2-7|few
CATSRDHGYEQYF
TGTGCCACCAGCAGAGATCATGGCTACGAGCAGTACTTC
>TRBD2|TRBV30|16|TRBJ2-7|-
CAWSTDLAGGFGEQYF
TGTGCCTGGAGCACCGATCTAGCGGGGGGGTTCGGTGAGCAGTACTTC
>TRBD2|TRBV7-9|18|TRBJ2-3|few
CASSLGTSGPVPTDTQYF
TGTGCCAGCAGCCTCGGGACTAGCGGGCCGGTACCCACAGATACGCAGTATTTT
>TRBD2|TRBV7-3|16|TRBJ2-1|few
CASSAPSGRGSNEQFF
TGTGCCAGCAGCGCCCCTAGCGGGAGAGGTAGCAATGAGCAGTTCTTC
>TRBD2|TRBV20-1|12|TRBJ2-7|-
CSARVAGVAQYF
TGCAGTGCTAGAGTAGCGGGAGTGGCTCAGTACTTC
>TRBD1|TRBV5-1|15|TRBJ2-3|-
CASSGGTGGRDTQYF
TGCGCCAGCAGCGGCGGGACAGGGGGTAGAGATACGCAGTATTTT
>TRBD1|TRBV7-3|15|TRBJ1-2|once
CASSPGQGIDYGYTF
TGTGCCAGCAGCCCAGGACAGGGCATTGACTATGGCTACACCTTC
>-|TRBV4-2|13|TRBJ2-1|-
CASSPPGGNEQFF
TGTGCCAGCAGCCCGCCCGGAGGGAATGAGCAGTTCTTC
>TRBD1|TRBV4-1|12|TRBJ2-1|-
CASSQEAGGQFF
TGCGCCAGCAGCCAAGAGGCAGGGGGTCAGTTCTTC
>-|TRBV24-1|12|TRBJ2-7|-
CATSDGAYEQYF
TGTGCCACCAGTGATGGGGCCTACGAGCAGTACTTC
>-|TRBV7-6|16|TRBJ2-1|-
CASSLREGAAYNEQFF
TGTGCCAGCAGCTTAAGAGAAGGGGCAGCCTACAATGAGCAGTTCTTC
>TRBD1|TRBV20-1|17|TRBJ1-5|few
CSASRGQGAVLGQPQHF
TGCAGTGCTAGTAGAGGACAGGGGGCGGTCCTGGGTCAGCCCCAGCATTTT
>-|TRBV7-9|13|TRBJ2-7|-
CASSLETSYEQYF
TGTGCCAGCAGCTTAGAGACTAGCTACGAGCAGTACTTC
>-|TRBV9|15|TRBJ1-3|-
CASSVDLGPGNTIYF
TGTGCCAGCAGCGTCGACCTAGGGCCTGGAAACACCATATATTTT
>TRBD2|TRBV5-4|14|TRBJ2-5|-
CASSSGTSGGRRYF
TGTGCCAGCAGCTCCGGGACTAGCGGGGGGCGGCGGTACTTC
>-|TRBV29-1|12|TRBJ1-1|-
CSAQGGGTEAFF
TGCAGCGCCCAAGGGGGAGGAACTGAAGCTTTCTTT
>-|TRBV27|15|TRBJ2-7|-
CASSFQGGASYEQYF
TGTGCCAGCAGTTTCCAGGGGGGAGCCTCCTACGAGCAGTACTTC
>-|TRBV12-3/TRBV12-4|17|TRBJ2-2|-
CASSWRDSETNTGELFF
TGTGCCAGCAGTTGGAGGGACAGCGAGACGAACACCGGGGAGCTGTTTTTT
>-|TRBV29-1|17|TRBJ2-1|few
CSVVRGRGSGAYNEQFF
TGCAGCGTTGTTAGGGGTAGGGGTAGCGGAGCCTACAATGAGCAGTTCTTC